The 16 T cell receptor beta chains presented below share a single source sample, sequenced in a study of Tregs in tolerant kidney transplant recipients. The method was immunoSEQ multiplex PCR; TCRdb's version includes in-frame clones alone and lacks a portion of them. The sample has about 240,000 clones, about four fifths seen once. The specimen sequenced was CD4+ T cells from blood. These receptors all stem from a human donor in good health.

The CDR3 DNA reads as TGTGCCAGCAGCTCACCCTGGCAGGTCCAAGAGACCCAGTACTTC. Translated: CASSSPWQVQETQYF. The chain has TRBV7-6 and TRBJ2-5; no definite D call. The V gene's germline CDR1 is SGHVS and CDR2 FNYEAQ. V was trimmed by 4 bases and J by 1 base, leaving 13 bases between them. This CDR3 spans 15 amino acids.

This sequence joins TRBV30 and TRBJ2-5, with D unresolved. Germline V lookup: CDR1 GTSNPN, CDR2 SVGIG (reference sequence). The V gene lost 0 bases and the J gene lost 5 bases, with 10 bases spanning the gap. The CDR3 consists of 13 residues. CDR3 nucleotides: TGTGCCTGGAGTGTCGGATCGAGGGAGACCCAGTACTTC. Its protein is CAWSVGSRETQYF.

The rearrangement uses TRBV2 and TRBJ2-7; D unclear. The CDR3 is made up of 11 amino acids. V was trimmed by 8 bases and J by 7 bases, leaving 12 bases between them. CDR1 is SNHLY and CDR2 is FYNNEI in the germline V gene. CDR3: CASGYRSEQYF. CDR3 in DNA: TGTGCCAGCGGGTACAGATCTGAGCAGTACTTC.

The chain combines TRBV5-1 with TRBJ2-2; 8 bases line up with TRBD1. J was trimmed by 5 bases and V by 5 bases; bases with no gene match: 5. This CDR3 region has 14 residues. CDR1 is SGHRS and CDR2 is YFSETQ in the germline V gene. CDR3 DNA sequence: TGCGCCAGCAGAGCCGGACAGGGAACCGGGGAGCTGTTTTTT. It is translated as CASRAGQGTGELFF.

The chain uses TRBV18 and TRBJ1-2; no clear D gene. V lost 3 bases and J lost 1, with 9 bases in between. The length of the CDR3 is 14 residues. CDR1 and CDR2 (germline): KGHSH, LQKENI. The CDR3 sequence: CASSPLSDNYGYTF. The CDR3 DNA sequence: TGTGCCAGCTCACCCCTCTCAGATAACTATGGCTACACCTTC.

The V and J genes are TRBV27 and TRBJ2-3; the match to TRBD2 covers 15 bases. V shed 5 bases and J 6 bases; nucleotides not matched to a gene: 6. Germline V CDR1 and CDR2: MNHEY, SMNVEV (reference sequence). The CDR3 length is 16 residues. CDR3 sequence: CASSPGLAGGRDTQYF. The CDR3 DNA follows: TGTGCCAGCAGTCCAGGACTAGCGGGGGGGCGGGATACGCAGTATTTT.

This clone was observed a single time. This rearrangement joins TRBV29-1 to TRBJ2-6, with a possible D match to TRBD1 (5 bases). The CDR3 totals 17 residues. Germline V gives CDR1 SQVTM, CDR2 ANQGSEA. The germline V and J ends were trimmed by 4 bases and 0 bases, with 16 bases remaining between them. CDR3 sequence reads: CSVVLTGHNSGANVLTF. Written as DNA, the CDR3 is TGCAGCGTTGTTCTGACCGGACACAACTCTGGGGCCAACGTCCTGACTTTC.

The chain uses TRBV28 and TRBJ1-1; 8 nucleotides line up with TRBD1. V was clipped by 8 bases and J by 4 bases; unmatched bases: 9. The CDR3 has 14 residues. Per germline, CDR1 MDHEN and CDR2 SYDVKM. As DNA, the CDR3 is TGTGCCAGCCTTACCCCGACAGGGGTCACTGAAGCTTTCTTT. It yields the protein CASLTPTGVTEAFF.

This clone was seen a few times. This chain connects TRBV18 to TRBJ1-3, with 8 bases fitting TRBD1. V lost 3 bases, J lost 4 bases, and 2 bases stayed unmatched. The germline gives CDR1 KGHSH, CDR2 LQKENI. The CDR3 runs 14 residues. The CDR3 DNA sequence: TGTGCCAGCTCACCCGGGACAGGAGGAAACACCATATATTTT. Its translation is CASSPGTGGNTIYF.

This CDR3 is CASSLEGTGAEQYF. CDR3 in DNA: TGCGCCAGCAGCTTGGAGGGGACAGGAGCCGAGCAGTACTTC. The J gene is TRBJ2-7, the V gene TRBV5-1, with 8 bases that match TRBD1. The CDR3 covers 14 residues. V shed 0 bases and J 6 bases; nucleotides not matched to a gene: 5. The V gene's germline CDR1 is SGHRS and CDR2 YFSETQ.

This clone was observed a single time. This chain connects TRBV5-1 to TRBJ2-4, with TRBD1 matching over 10 bases. V was clipped by 4 bases and J by 5 bases; unmatched bases: 9. CDR1 and CDR2 from the germline V gene are SGHRS and YFSETQ. The CDR3 covers 16 residues. The CDR3 DNA reads TGCGCCAGCAGCGGAAAGGCCGGGACAGGGGAAAACATTCAGTACTTC. It yields the protein CASSGKAGTGENIQYF.

The chain is built from TRBV7-3 and TRBJ2-5, with 9 bases matching TRBD1. The length of the CDR3 is 13 residues. Germline values: CDR1 SGHTA, CDR2 FQGTGA. V dropped 5 bases and J dropped 4; count of bases not matched to a gene: 2. The CDR3 region is CASSQDRGETQYF. CDR3 nucleotide sequence: TGTGCCAGCAGCCAGGACAGGGGAGAGACCCAGTACTTC.

In its sample, this clone was seen once. The chain has TRBV5-1 and TRBJ1-6; TRBD1 is a possible D gene (6 bases). The germline CDR1 and CDR2 sequences are SGHRS and YFSETQ. Trimming took off 0 bases at V and 10 bases at J, with 14 bases between the two ends. The CDR3 is 15 amino acids. CDR3 region: CASSLGGRGRSPLHF. The CDR3 bases are TGCGCCAGCAGCTTGGGGGGCAGGGGACGGTCACCCCTCCACTTT.

The J gene is TRBJ2-3, the V gene TRBV2, with TRBD2 matching 9 bases. Per germline, CDR1 SNHLY and CDR2 FYNNEI. This CDR3 comprises 14 residues. The V and J ends lost 4 bases and 10 bases, in that order; junction bases with no gene match: 9. The CDR3 bases are TGTGCCAGCAGTGGGGCGGGAGGGCTGAGTGCGCAGTATTTT. Its translation: CASSGAGGLSAQYF.

CDR3 nucleotide sequence: TGTGCCCCCCGACAGGGCTACGAGCAGTACTTC. It translates to CAPRQGYEQYF. This chain links TRBV21-1 with TRBJ2-5; TRBD1 is the table's D call and was not checked against the DNA. The DNA end lines up better with TRBJ2-7; the J call may be wrong. TRBV21-1 is marked as a pseudogene. CDR3 length: 11 amino acids.

The rearrangement uses TRBV18 and TRBJ1-1, with a tentative D call TRBD1 (6 bases). Germline V CDR1 and CDR2: KGHSH, LQKENI. The CDR3 runs 15 residues. Trimming pared 4 bases from V and 4 bases from J, leaving 16 bases between. The CDR3 nucleotides are TGTGCCAGCTCACTAACGGGGGCCCAGGGCACTGAAGCTTTCTTT. Its protein product is CASSLTGAQGTEAFF. The full variable domain, its missing parts supplied by reference TRBV18 and TRBJ1-1, is NAGVMQNPRHLVRRRGQEARLRCSPMKGHSHVYWYRQLPEEGLKFMVYLQKENIIDESGMPKERFSAEFPKEGPSILRIQQVVRGDSAAYFCASSLTGAQGTEAFFGQGTRLTVV.